Only one count was recorded for the clone carrying this T cell receptor (beta chain). Its antigen is undetermined. These data belong to a study of T cell responses to AZD1222 COVID-19 vaccine. Study results and caveats: Repertoire sampling was restricted to post-peak T cell response timepoints. Baseline seropositives among AZD1222 recipients totaled only five or six. Most donors were white British, females outnumbered males, and clonal diversity was possibly underestimated.

Germline-derived CDR1 and CDR2 are SEHNR and FQNEAQ (reference sequence). Losses at the gene ends were 2 bases for V and 5 bases for J; bases not matched to a gene: 6. This CDR3 region has 17 residues. This table comes from immunoSEQ multiplex PCR, and its TCRdb copy is limited to in-frame clones, with some not included. Found here are some 170,000 clones, approximately 94% of them singletons; the top ten hold roughly 2.5%. This rearrangement joins TRBV7-9 to TRBJ1-6; 10 bases align to TRBD1. The source is an adult in good health. Sequencing was performed on peripheral blood, taken on day 0 of AZD1222 vaccination. The CDR3 sequence is CASSLSGTGDHNSPLHF. In nucleotides, the CDR3 is TGTGCCAGCAGCTTATCCGGGACAGGGGACCATAATTCACCCCTCCACTTT.